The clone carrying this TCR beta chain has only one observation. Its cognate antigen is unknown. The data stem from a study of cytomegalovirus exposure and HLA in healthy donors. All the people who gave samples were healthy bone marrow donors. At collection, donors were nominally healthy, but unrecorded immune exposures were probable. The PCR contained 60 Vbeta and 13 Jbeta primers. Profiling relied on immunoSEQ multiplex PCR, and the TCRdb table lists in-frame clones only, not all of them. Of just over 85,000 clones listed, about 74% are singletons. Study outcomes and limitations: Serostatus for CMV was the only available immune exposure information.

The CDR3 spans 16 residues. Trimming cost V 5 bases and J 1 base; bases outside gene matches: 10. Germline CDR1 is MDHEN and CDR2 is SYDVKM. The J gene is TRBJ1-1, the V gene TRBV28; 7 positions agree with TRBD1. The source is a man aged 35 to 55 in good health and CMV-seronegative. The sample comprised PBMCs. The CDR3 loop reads CASSPQGDSKNTEAFF. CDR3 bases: TGTGCCAGCAGTCCCCAGGGGGACTCCAAGAACACTGAAGCTTTCTTT.